This TCR beta chain stems from a study of blood T cell repertoires in COVID-19. Study details: The origin of the acute and convalescent COVID-19 samples was the United States, Italy and Spain.

This clone was recorded a few times. The CDR3 has 15 residues. CDR1 and CDR2 (germline): LGHNA, YSLEER. The V segment lost 4 bases and the J segment 5 bases; nucleotides outside the gene matches: 5. Cohort assignment relied on participant-reported clinical history. Per the original methods: Estimates of nucleated cell counts were drawn from the amplification of reference gene primers. Generated by immunoSEQ multiplex PCR, the TCRdb table keeps only in-frame clones and is missing some. V and J calls and clone size come straight from that table; D and trimming were deduced from the DNA. The table records about 270,000 clones, 88% of them present only once.

The sequence was collected from a woman aged 50 to 65 who had recovered from COVID-19. The sample taken for sequencing was PBMCs or T cells enriched from blood (not recorded which). This chain connects TRBV4-3 to TRBJ2-5, with TRBD2 matching over 12 bases. CDR3 in amino acids: CASSPGLAGRETQYF. The CDR3, as DNA: TGCGCCAGCAGCCCCGGACTAGCGGGAAGGGAGACCCAGTACTTC.